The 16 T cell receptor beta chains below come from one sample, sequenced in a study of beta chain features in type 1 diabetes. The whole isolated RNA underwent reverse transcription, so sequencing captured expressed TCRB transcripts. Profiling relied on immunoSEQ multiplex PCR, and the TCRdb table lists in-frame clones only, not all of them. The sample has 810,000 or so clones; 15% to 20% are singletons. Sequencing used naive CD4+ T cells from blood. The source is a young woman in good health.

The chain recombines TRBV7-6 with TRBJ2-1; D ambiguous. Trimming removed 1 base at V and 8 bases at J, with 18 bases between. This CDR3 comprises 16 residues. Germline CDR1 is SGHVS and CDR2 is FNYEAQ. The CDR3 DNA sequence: TGTGCCAGCAGCTTAGTAGGGTTGGGGTATCACGATGAGCAGTTCTTC. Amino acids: CASSLVGLGYHDEQFF.

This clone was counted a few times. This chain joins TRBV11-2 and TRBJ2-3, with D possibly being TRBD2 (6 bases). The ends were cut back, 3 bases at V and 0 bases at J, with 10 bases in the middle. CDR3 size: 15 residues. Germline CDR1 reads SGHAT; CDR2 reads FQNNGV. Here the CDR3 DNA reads TGTGCCAGCAGCTTCTCGAGCGGGAGCACAGATACGCAGTATTTT. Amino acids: CASSFSSGSTDTQYF. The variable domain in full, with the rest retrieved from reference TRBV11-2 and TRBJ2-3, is EAGVAQSPRYKIIEKRQSVAFWCNPISGHATLYWYQQILGQGPKLLIQFQNNGVVDDSQLPKDRFSAERLKGVDSTLKIQPAKLEDSAVYLCASSFSSGSTDTQYFGPGTRLTVL.

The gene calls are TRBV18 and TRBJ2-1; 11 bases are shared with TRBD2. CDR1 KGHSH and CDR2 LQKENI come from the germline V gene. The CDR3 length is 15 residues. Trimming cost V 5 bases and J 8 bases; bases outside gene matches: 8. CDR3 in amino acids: CASSSPSGRLYEQFF. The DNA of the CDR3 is TGTGCCAGCTCAAGCCCTAGCGGGAGGTTGTATGAGCAGTTCTTC.

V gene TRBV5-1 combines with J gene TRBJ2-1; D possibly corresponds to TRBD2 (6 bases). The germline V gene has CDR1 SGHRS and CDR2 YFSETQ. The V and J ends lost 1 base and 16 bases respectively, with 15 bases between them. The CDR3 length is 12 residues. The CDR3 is CASSLFGSDSFF. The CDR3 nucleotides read TGCGCCAGCAGCTTGTTCGGGAGCGATAGCTTCTTC.

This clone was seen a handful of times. CDR3 in DNA: TGTGCCAGCAGCCCTCCGGGATACAGGGGGACCGGGGAGCTGTTTTTT. The encoded protein is CASSPPGYRGTGELFF. The chain uses TRBV28 and TRBJ2-2, with TRBD1 matching over 8 bases. The CDR3 is 16 residues long. CDR1 is MDHEN and CDR2 is SYDVKM in the germline V gene. The trim removed 6 bases at V and 5 bases at J, leaving 11 bases unmatched.

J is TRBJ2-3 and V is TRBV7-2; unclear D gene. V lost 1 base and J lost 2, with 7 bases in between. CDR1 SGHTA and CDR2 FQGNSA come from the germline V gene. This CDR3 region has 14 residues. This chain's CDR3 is CASSLGLHTDTQYF. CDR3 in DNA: TGTGCCAGCAGCTTAGGACTCCACACAGATACGCAGTATTTT.

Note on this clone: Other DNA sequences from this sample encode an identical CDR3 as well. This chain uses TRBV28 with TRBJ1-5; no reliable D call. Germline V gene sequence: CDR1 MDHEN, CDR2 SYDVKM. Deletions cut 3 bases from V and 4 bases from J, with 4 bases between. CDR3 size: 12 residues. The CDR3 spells CASSLGNQPQHF. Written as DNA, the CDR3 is TGTGCCAGCAGTTTGGGGAATCAGCCCCAGCATTTT.

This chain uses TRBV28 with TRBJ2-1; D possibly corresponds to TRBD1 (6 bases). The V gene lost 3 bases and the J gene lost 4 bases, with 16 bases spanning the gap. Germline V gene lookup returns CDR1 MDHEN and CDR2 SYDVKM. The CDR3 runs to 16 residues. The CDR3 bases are TGTGCCAGCAGTTTCCGAATCAGGGGCCAATACAATGAGCAGTTCTTC. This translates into CASSFRIRGQYNEQFF.

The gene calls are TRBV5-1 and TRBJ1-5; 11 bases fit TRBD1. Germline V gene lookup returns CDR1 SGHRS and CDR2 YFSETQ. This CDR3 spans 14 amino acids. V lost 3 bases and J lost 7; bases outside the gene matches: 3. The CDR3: CASSSGTGGQPQHF. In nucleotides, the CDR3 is TGCGCCAGCAGCTCCGGGACAGGGGGACAGCCCCAGCATTTT. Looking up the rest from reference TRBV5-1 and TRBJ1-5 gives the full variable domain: KAGVTQTPRYLIKTRGQQVTLSCSPISGHRSVSWYQQTPGQGLQFLFEYFSETQRNKGNFPGRFSGRQFSNSRSEMNVSTLELGDSALYLCASSSGTGGQPQHFGDGTRLSIL.

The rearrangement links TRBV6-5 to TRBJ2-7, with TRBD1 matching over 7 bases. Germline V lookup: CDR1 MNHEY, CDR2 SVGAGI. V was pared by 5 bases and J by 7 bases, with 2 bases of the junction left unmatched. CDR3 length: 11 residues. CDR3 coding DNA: TGTGCCAGCAGTGACAGGGTTGAGCAGTACTTC. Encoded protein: CASSDRVEQYF.

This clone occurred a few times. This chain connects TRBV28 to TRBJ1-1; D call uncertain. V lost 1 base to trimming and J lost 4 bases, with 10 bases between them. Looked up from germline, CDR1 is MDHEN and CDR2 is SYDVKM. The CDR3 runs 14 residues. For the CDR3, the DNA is TGTGCCAGCAGTTTATTGACGGCGGTCACTGAAGCTTTCTTT. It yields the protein CASSLLTAVTEAFF.

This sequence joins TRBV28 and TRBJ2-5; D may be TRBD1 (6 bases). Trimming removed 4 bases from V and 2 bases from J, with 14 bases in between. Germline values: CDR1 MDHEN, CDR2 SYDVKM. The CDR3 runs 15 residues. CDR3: CASSSPWGRQETQYF. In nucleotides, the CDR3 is TGTGCCAGCAGTTCCCCCTGGGGGCGACAAGAGACCCAGTACTTC.

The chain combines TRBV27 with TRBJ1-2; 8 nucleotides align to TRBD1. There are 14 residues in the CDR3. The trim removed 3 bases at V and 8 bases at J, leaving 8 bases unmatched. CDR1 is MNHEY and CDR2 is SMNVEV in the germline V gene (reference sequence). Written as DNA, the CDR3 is TGTGCCAGCAGTTTCGGACAGGGAGTAAGAGGCTACACCTTC. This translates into CASSFGQGVRGYTF.

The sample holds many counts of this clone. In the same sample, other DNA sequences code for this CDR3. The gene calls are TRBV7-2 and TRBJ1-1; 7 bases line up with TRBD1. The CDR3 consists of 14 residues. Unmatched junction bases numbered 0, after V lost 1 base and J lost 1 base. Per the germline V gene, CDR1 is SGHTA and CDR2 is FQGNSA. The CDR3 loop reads CASSLGQGNTEAFF. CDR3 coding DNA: TGTGCCAGCAGCTTAGGACAGGGGAACACTGAAGCTTTCTTT.

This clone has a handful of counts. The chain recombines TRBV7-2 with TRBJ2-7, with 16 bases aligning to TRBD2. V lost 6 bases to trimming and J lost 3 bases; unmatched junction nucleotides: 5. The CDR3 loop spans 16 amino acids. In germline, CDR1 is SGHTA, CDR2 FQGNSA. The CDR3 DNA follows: TGTGCCAGCAGTTTTGGGACTAGCGGGAGGGGCTACGAGCAGTACTTC. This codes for CASSFGTSGRGYEQYF.

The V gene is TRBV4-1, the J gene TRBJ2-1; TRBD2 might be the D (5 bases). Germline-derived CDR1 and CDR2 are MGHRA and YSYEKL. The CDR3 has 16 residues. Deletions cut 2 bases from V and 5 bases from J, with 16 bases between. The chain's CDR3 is CASSQPLEDRDNEQFF. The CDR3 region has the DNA TGCGCCAGCAGCCAACCGTTGGAGGATCGGGACAATGAGCAGTTCTTC.